Following are 6 T cell receptor beta chains from one sample sequenced in a study of molecular identifiers for immune sequencing clone quantification. TCRdb re-derived calls from the PCR reads in MiXCR, one entry per CDR3 protein. The sample shows around 40,000 distinct CDR3 sequences, 15% to 20% of them seen only once. The sample taken for sequencing was naive CD8+ T cells from blood, with Jurkat cell RNA spiked in. Subset described: FACS-sorted CD8+CD4-CCR7+CD45RA+ naive T cells. These receptors were collected from a human donor in good health. Some libraries in this study had Jurkat cell RNA spiked in.

The table lists this clonotype with many counts. The V gene is TRBV5-1, the J gene TRBJ1-1; TRBD1 is a possible D gene (5 bases). There are 16 residues in the CDR3. The V end was cut by 0 bases, the J end by 3 bases, with 15 bases between. Per germline, CDR1 SGHRS and CDR2 YFSETQ. The CDR3 sequence is CASSLVGQGGYTEAFF. CDR3 in DNA: TGCGCCAGCAGCTTGGTGGGCCAGGGCGGGTACACTGAAGCTTTCTTT.

This clonotype has a handful of counts. V usage is TRBV20-1 and J usage is TRBJ2-7, with 8 nucleotides matching TRBD2. Germline trimming cut 0 bases from V and 4 bases from J; bases unmatched to any gene: 11. The CDR3 is made up of 16 amino acids. Germline values: CDR1 DFQATT, CDR2 SNEGSKA (reference sequence). CDR3 nucleotide sequence: TGCAGTGCTAGAGATCGAGCGGGAGCAGTGTTTTACGAGCAGTACTTC. Translating gives CSARDRAGAVFYEQYF.

This clonotype appeared many times. The rearrangement joins TRBV27 to TRBJ1-1; D call uncertain. In germline, CDR1 is MNHEY, CDR2 SMNVEV (reference sequence). There are 13 residues in the CDR3. With 5 bases removed from V and 0 bases from J, the gap between germline ends came to 7 bases. CDR3 sequence (DNA): TGTGCCAGCAGTAACGACATGAACACTGAAGCTTTCTTT. It specifies CASSNDMNTEAFF.

On this clonotype itself: Just one base apart from a much larger clone, this may be a read error. The chain carries TRBV27 and TRBJ1-4; 7 positions agree with TRBD1. This CDR3 is 18 amino acids long. Germline-derived CDR1 and CDR2 are MNHEY and SMNVEV (reference sequence). The CDR3 coding sequence is TGTGCCAGCAGGATCATAGGATTTACCGGGACAGAGAATGAAAAACTGCTTTTT. Translated: CASRIIGFTGTENEKLLF. The full variable domain, its missing parts supplied by reference TRBV27 and TRBJ1-4, is EAQVTQNPRYLITVTGKKLTVTCSQNMNHEYMSWYRQDPGLGLRQIYYSMNVEVTDKGDVPEGYKVSRKEKRNFPLILESPSPNQTSLYFCASRIIGFTGTENEKLLFGSGTQLSVL.

The sample holds many counts of this clonotype. The chain recombines TRBV5-1 with TRBJ2-7, with a possible D match to TRBD1 (6 bases). Deletions cut 1 base from V and 5 bases from J, with 13 bases between. The germline V gene encodes CDR1 SGHRS and CDR2 YFSETQ. The CDR3 length is 14 residues. This CDR3 reads CASSLTGYTDEQYF. CDR3 coding DNA: TGCGCCAGCAGCTTGACAGGGTATACAGACGAGCAGTACTTC.

The rearrangement joins TRBV15 to TRBJ2-3, with 8 nucleotides matching TRBD1. Germline CDR1 is LNHNV and CDR2 is YYDKDF (reference sequence). The CDR3 totals 14 residues. V lost 6 bases, J lost 4 bases, and 6 bases stayed unmatched. CDR3: CATSFGQGSDTQYF. CDR3 nucleotide sequence: TGTGCCACCAGTTTCGGACAGGGCTCAGATACGCAGTATTTT.